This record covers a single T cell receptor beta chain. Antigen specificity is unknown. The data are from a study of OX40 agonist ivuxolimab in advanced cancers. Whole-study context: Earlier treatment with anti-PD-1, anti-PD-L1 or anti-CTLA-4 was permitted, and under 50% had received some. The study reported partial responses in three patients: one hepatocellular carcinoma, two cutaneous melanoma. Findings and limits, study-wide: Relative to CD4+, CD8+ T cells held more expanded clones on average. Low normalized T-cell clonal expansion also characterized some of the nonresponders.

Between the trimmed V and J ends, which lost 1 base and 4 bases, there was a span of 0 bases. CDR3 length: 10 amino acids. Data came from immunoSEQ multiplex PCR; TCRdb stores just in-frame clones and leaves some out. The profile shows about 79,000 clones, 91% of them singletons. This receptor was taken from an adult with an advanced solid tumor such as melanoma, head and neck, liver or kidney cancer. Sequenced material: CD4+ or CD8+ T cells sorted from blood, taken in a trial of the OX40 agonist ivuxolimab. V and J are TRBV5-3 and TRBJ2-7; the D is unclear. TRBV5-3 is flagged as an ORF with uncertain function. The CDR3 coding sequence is TGTGCCAGAAGCTTGTACGAGCAGTACTTC. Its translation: CARSLYEQYF.